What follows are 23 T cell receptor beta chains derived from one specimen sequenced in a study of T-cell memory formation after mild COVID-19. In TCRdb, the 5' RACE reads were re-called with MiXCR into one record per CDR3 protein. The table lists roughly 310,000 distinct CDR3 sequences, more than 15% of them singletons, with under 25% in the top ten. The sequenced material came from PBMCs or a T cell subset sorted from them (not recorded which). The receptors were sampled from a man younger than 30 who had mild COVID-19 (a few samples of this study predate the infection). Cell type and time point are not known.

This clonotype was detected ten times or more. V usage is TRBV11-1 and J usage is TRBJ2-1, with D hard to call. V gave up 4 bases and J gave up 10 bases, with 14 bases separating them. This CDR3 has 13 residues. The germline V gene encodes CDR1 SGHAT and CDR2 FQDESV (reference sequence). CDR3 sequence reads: CASSSTLDEEQFF. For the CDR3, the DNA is TGTGCCAGCAGCTCCACACTGGACGAGGAGCAGTTCTTC.

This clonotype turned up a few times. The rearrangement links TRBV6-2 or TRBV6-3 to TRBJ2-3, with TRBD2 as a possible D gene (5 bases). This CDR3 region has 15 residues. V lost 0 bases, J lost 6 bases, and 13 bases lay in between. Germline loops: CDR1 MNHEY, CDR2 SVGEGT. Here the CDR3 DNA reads TGTGCCAGCAGTTACTCGGCCGGGGATCCGGATACGCAGTATTTT. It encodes CASSYSAGDPDTQYF.

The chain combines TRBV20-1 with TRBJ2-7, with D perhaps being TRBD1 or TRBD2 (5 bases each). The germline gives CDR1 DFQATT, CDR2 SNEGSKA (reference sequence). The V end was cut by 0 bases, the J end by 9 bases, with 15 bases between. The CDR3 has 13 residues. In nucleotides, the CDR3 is TGCAGTGCTAGAGATGGGGGTCCGGCGACGCAGTACTTC. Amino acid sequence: CSARDGGPATQYF.

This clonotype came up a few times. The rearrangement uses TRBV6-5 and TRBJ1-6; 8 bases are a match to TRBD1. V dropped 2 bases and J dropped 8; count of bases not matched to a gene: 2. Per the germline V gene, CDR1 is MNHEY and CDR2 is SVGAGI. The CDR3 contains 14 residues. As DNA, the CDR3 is TGTGCCAGCAGTTACCAGGGGGCGGATTCACCCCTCCACTTT. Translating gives CASSYQGADSPLHF.

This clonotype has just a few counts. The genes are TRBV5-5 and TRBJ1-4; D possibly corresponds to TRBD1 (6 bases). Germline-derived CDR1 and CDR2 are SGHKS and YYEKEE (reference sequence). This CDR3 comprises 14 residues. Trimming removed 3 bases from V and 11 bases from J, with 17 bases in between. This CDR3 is CASSWGRGKAKLFF. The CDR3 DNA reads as TGTGCCAGCAGCTGGGGTAGGGGGAAGGCGAAACTGTTTTTT.

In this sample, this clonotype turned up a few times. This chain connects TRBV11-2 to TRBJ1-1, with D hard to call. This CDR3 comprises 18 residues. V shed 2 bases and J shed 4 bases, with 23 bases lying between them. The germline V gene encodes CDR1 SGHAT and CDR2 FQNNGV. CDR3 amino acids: CASSLLVSGKDRGTEAFF. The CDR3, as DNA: TGTGCCAGCAGCTTATTAGTTTCGGGGAAGGATAGAGGCACTGAAGCTTTCTTT.

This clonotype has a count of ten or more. CDR3: CASSFGGRMALYEQYF. CDR3 sequence (DNA): TGTGCCAGCAGCTTCGGGGGGAGGATGGCTTTATACGAGCAGTACTTC. The chain links TRBV14 to TRBJ2-7; the match to TRBD2 covers 7 bases. V lost 5 bases to trimming and J lost 4 bases; unmatched junction nucleotides: 14. CDR1 is SGHDN and CDR2 is FVKESK in the germline V gene. CDR3 length equals 16 residues.

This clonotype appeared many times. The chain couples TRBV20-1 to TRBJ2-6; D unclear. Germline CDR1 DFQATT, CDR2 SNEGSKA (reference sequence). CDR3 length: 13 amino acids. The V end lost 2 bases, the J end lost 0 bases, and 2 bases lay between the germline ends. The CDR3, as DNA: TGCAGTGCTAGACGCTCTGGGGCCAACGTCCTGACTTTC. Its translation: CSARRSGANVLTF.

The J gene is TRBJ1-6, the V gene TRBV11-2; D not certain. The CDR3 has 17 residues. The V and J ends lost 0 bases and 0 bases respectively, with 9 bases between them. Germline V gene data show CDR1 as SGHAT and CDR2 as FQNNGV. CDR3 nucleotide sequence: TGTGCCAGCAGCTTAGAGGCGGGGAGCTCCTATAATTCACCCCTCCACTTT. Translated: CASSLEAGSSYNSPLHF.

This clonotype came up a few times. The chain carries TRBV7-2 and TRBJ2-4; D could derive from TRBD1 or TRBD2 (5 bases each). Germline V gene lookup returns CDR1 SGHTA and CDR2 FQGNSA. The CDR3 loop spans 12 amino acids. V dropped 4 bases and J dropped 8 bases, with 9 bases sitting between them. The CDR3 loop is CASSSQGDIQYF. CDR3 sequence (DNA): TGTGCCAGCAGCTCGCAGGGAGACATTCAGTACTTC.

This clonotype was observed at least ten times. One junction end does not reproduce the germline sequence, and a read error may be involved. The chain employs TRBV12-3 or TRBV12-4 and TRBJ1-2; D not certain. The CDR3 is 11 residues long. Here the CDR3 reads CASSLGGGYTF. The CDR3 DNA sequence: TGTGCCAGCAGCTTAGGAGGGGGCTACACCTTC.

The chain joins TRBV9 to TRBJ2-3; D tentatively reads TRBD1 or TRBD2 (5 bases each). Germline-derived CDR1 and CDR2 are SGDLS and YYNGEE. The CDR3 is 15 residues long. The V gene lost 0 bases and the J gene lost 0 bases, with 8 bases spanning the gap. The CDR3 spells CASSVDGGSTDTQYF. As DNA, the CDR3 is TGTGCCAGCAGCGTAGATGGGGGAAGCACAGATACGCAGTATTTT.

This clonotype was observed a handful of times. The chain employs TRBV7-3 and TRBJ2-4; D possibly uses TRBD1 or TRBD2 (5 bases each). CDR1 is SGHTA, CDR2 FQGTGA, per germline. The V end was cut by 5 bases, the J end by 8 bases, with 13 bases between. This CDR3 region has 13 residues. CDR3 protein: CASSMGESDIQYF. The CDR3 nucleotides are TGTGCCAGCAGCATGGGGGAAAGTGACATTCAGTACTTC.

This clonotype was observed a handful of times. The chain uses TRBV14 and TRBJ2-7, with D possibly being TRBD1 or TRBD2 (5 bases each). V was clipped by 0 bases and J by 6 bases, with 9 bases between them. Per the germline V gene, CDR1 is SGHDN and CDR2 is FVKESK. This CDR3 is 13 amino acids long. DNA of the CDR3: TGTGCCAGCAGCCAAGACCCCGGGGCCGAGCAGTACTTC. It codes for CASSQDPGAEQYF.

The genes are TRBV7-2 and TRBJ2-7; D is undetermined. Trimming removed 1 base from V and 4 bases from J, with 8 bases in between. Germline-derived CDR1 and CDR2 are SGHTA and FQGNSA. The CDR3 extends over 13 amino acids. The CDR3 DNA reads TGTGCCAGCAGCTTAGTGGCAGGATACGAGCAGTACTTC. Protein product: CASSLVAGYEQYF.

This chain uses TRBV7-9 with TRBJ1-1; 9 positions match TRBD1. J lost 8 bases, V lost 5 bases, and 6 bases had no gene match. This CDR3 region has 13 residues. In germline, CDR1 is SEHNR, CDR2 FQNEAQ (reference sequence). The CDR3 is CASSPGQGSEAFF. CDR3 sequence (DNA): TGTGCCAGCAGCCCCGGACAGGGGTCGGAAGCTTTCTTT.

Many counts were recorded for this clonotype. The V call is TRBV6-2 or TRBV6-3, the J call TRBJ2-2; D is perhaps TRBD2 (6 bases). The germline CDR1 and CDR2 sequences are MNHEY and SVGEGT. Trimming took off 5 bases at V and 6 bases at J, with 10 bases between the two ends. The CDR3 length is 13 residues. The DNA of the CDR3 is TGTGCCAGCAGTCCCGGGGGTGCCGGGGAGCTGTTTTTT. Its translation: CASSPGGAGELFF.

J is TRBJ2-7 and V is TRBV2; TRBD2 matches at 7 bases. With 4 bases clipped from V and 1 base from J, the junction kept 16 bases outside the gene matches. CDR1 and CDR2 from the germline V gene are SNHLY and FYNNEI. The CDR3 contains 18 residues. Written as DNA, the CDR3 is TGTGCCAGCAGTGGCGACGCCACTAGCGCGGCATTATCCTACGAGCAGTACTTC. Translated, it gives CASSGDATSAALSYEQYF. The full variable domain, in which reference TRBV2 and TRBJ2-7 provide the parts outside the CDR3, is EPEVTQTPSHQVTQMGQEVILRCVPISNHLYFYWYRQILGQKVEFLVSFYNNEISEKSEIFDDQFSVERPDGSNFTLKIRSTKLEDSAMYFCASSGDATSAALSYEQYFGPGTRLTVT.

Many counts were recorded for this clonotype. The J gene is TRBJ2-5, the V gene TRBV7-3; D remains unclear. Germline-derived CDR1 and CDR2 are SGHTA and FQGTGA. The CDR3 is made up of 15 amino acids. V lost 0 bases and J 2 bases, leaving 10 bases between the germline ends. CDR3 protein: CASSLTSDEQETQYF. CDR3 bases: TGTGCCAGCAGCTTAACGTCGGACGAGCAAGAGACCCAGTACTTC.

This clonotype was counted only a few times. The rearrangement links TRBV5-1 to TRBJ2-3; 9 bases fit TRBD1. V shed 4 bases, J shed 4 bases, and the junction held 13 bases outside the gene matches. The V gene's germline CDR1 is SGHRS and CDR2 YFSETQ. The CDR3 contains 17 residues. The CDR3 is CASSVRPGQGNADTQYF. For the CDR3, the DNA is TGCGCCAGCAGCGTTCGCCCGGGACAGGGAAACGCAGATACGCAGTATTTT.

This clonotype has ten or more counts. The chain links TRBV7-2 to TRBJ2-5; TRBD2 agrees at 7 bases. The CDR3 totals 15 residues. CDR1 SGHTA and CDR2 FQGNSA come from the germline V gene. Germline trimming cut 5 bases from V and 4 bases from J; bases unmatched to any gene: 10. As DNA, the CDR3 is TGTGCCAGCAGCCCGGGGGGAGTATCGGGAGAGACCCAGTACTTC. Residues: CASSPGGVSGETQYF. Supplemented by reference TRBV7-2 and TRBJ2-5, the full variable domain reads GAGVSQSPSNKVTEKGKDVELRCDPISGHTALYWYRQSLGQGLEFLIYFQGNSAPDKSGLPSDRFSAERTGGSVSTLTIQRTQQEDSAVYLCASSPGGVSGETQYFGPGTRLLVL.

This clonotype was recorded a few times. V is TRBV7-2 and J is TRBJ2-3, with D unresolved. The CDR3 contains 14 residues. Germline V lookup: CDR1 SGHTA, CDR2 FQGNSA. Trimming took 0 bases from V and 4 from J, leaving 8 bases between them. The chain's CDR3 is CASSLARFPDTQYF. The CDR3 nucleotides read TGTGCCAGCAGCTTAGCGCGTTTTCCAGATACGCAGTATTTT.

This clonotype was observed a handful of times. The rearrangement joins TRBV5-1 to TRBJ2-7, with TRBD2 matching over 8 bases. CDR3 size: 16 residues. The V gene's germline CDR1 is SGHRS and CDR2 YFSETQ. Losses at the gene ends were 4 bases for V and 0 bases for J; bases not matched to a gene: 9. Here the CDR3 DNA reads TGCGCCAGCAGCGGCTTAGCGGGGCTTAGCTCCTACGAGCAGTACTTC. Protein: CASSGLAGLSSYEQYF.